This TCR beta chain was sequenced in a study of siplizumab effects on memory and regulatory T cells. CDR1 is SEHNR, CDR2 FQNEAQ, per germline (reference sequence). This CDR3 contains 14 residues. The protocol was immunoSEQ multiplex PCR, while the TCRdb copy is restricted to in-frame clones and leaves out a portion. The data show approximately 100,000 clones, about 92% seen once. This chain uses TRBV7-9 with TRBJ2-3, with a weak D call TRBD2 (6 bases). This TCR derives from a human donor in good health. Sequencing input: Tregs sorted from blood. The chain's CDR3 is CAYREVWGTDTQYF. The CDR3 bases are TGTGCGTATAGGGAGGTTTGGGGCACAGATACGCAGTATTTT.